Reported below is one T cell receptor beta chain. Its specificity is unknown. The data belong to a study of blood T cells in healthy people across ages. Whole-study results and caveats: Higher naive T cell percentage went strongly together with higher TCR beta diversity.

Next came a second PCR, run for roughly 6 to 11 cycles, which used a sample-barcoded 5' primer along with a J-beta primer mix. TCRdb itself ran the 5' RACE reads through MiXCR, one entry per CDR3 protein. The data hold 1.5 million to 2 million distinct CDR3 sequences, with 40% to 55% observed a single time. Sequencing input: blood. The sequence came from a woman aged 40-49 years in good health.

This chain's CDR3 is CSYAPGPARVYGYTF. The CDR3 DNA reads as TGCAGTTACGCCCCCGGGCCCGCGAGGGTCTATGGCTACACCTTC. V usage is TRBV20-1 and J usage is TRBJ1-2; D gene uncertain. CDR1 is DFQATT, CDR2 SNEGSKA, per germline (reference sequence). V was trimmed by 8 bases and J by 4 bases, leaving 23 bases between them. This CDR3 is built from 15 residues.